The TCR beta chain under discussion was sequenced for a study of blood T cell repertoires in COVID-19. The CDR3 contains 14 residues. With 6 bases clipped from V and 4 bases from J, the junction kept 5 bases outside the gene matches. CDR1 and CDR2 from the germline V gene are LGHNA and YSLEER. About this clone: Within the sample, other DNA sequences also encode this same CDR3.

Original handling: Reference gene primer amplification gave estimated nucleated cell counts. This table comes from immunoSEQ multiplex PCR, and its TCRdb copy is limited to in-frame clones, with some not included. V and J calls and clone size are as listed in that table; D and trimming were resolved from the DNA. The sample carries approximately 470,000 clones, approximately 83% recorded once. The origin of this receptor is a human donor in a cohort sampled during active COVID-19. Material: peripheral blood. The rearrangement uses TRBV4-3 and TRBJ1-2, with TRBD1 matching 10 bases. Here the CDR3 reads CASSPGQGGYGYTF. CDR3 sequence (DNA): TGCGCCAGCAGTCCCGGACAGGGGGGCTATGGCTACACCTTC.